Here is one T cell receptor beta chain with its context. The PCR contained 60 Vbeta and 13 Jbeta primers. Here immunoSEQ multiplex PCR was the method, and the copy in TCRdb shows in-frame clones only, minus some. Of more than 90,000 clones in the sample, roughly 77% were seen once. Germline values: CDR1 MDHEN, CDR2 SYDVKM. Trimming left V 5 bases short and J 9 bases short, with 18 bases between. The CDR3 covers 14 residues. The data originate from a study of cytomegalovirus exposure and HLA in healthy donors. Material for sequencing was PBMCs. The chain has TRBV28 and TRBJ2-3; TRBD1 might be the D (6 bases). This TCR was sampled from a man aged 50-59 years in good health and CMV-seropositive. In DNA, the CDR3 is TGTGCCAGCAGTCCCTTCCCTCACAGGGACACGCAGTATTTT. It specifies CASSPFPHRDTQYF.